The sequence of this TCR beta chain was determined in a study of blood T cell repertoires in COVID-19. Looking at the study overall: The United States, Italy and Spain were the sources of the acute and convalescent COVID-19 samples.

Measured with immunoSEQ multiplex PCR; TCRdb has only the in-frame clones, and not every one. There are over 450,000 clones in the sample; roughly 89% occur only once, and around 0.9% lies in the top ten. Trimming left V 5 bases short and J 2 bases short, with 16 bases between. The germline gives CDR1 WNHNN, CDR2 SYGVQD (reference sequence). The CDR3 runs to 16 residues. The sample comprised peripheral blood. This chain links TRBV10-1 with TRBJ2-1, with D perhaps matching TRBD1 (6 bases). The origin of this receptor is a man younger than 35 with COVID-19, enrolled during active disease. CDR3 coding DNA: TGCGCCAGCAGTCGGACCGGGACACCCCCCTACAATGAGCAGTTCTTC. Its translation: CASSRTGTPPYNEQFF.